This T cell receptor (beta chain) appears in the sequencing data of a study of monozygotic twins with inflammatory bowel disease. TCRdb re-called the 5' RACE reads and shows each CDR3 protein once, DNA omitted. The table counts 300,000 to 400,000 distinct CDR3 sequences; 2% to 2.5% lies in the top ten. Germline CDR1 is MDHEN and CDR2 is SYDVKM. The CDR3 loop spans 15 amino acids. The V call is TRBV28, the J call TRBJ2-2. This clonotype originated in a human donor with ulcerative colitis or Crohn's disease, or a healthy co-twin of an affected twin (not recorded which). Sequencing was carried out using blood. This CDR3 reads CASSLEKTYTGELFF. The full variable domain, completed using reference TRBV28 and TRBJ2-2, is DVKVTQSSRYLVKRTGEKVFLECVQDMDHENMFWYRQDPGLGLRLIYFSYDVKMKEKGDIPEGYSVSREKKERFSLILESASTNQTSMYLCASSLEKTYTGELFFGEGSRLTVL.